Listed below are T cell receptor beta chains from one sample, sequenced in a study of T cell responses to AZD1222 COVID-19 vaccine. Clones were read by immunoSEQ multiplex PCR, and TCRdb kept only the in-frame ones, dropping some. Here the sample spans fewer than 110,000 clones, about 90% being singletons. The specimen was peripheral blood, collected on day 0 of AZD1222 vaccination. These receptors originate from an adult in good health. Each CDR3 is given with its conserved first and last residue. A D gene is named only where the DNA matches it firmly. A row's size may be missing; if present it is once, few, many or a size class.

V gene	clone size	J gene	D gene	CDR3 DNA	CDR3 protein
TRBV3-1/TRBV3-2	NA	TRBJ2-2	NA	TGTGCCAGCAGCTACGTCCTTCAGGCCGGGGAGCTGTTTTTT	CASSYVLQAGELFF
TRBV12-5	NA	TRBJ1-4	NA	TGTGCTAGTGGAAGAGAACAGGTAAAGCCTTCCTTGCCGGAGACTAATGAAAAACTGTTTTTT	CASGREQVKPSLPETNEKLFF
TRBV19	once	TRBJ2-7	NA	TGTGCCAGTAGTATAGCCCAGGACAGTTTAGTCTCCTACGAGCAGTACTTC	CASSIAQDSLVSYEQYF
TRBV27	few	TRBJ1-2	NA	TGTGCCATGCCGGAACTCAGGGGCCCCAGGCATGGCTACACCTTC	CAMPELRGPRHGYTF
TRBV10-1	NA	TRBJ1-6	TRBD1	TGCGCCTCCGGGACAGGCTTTTCACCCCTCCACTTT	CASGTGFSPLHF
TRBV7-9	NA	TRBJ1-3	NA	TGTGCCAGTTCTACGGGGTCTGGAAACACCATATATTTT	CASSTGSGNTIYF
TRBV6-6	NA	TRBJ2-2	TRBD2	TGTGCCAGCAGTCAATCTCCGGGACTAGCGGGAGTAACGAACACCGGGGAGCTGTTTTTT	CASSQSPGLAGVTNTGELFF
TRBV29-1	NA	TRBJ2-7	TRBD2	TGCAGCGTTGATGGACTAGCGGGAGGCTACGAGCAGTACTTC	CSVDGLAGGYEQYF
TRBV9	NA	TRBJ2-3	TRBD2	TGTGCCAGCAGCTCCCTGGGTACCGGACTAGCGGGTACCACAGATACGCAGTATTTT	CASSSLGTGLAGTTDTQYF
TRBV6-5	once	TRBJ1-5	NA	TGTGCCAGCAGGGATGGGGTTGCCGGCAATCAGCCCCAGCATTTT	CASRDGVAGNQPQHF
TRBV30	few	TRBJ1-2	TRBD1	TGTGCCTGGAGTCGGGGGACAGATAATGGCTACACCTTC	CAWSRGTDNGYTF
TRBV5-4	NA	TRBJ1-2	TRBD1	TGTGCCAGCAGCCTCGGACAGGGACACTATGGCTACACCTTC	CASSLGQGHYGYTF
TRBV14	NA	TRBJ2-5	NA	TGTGCCAGCAGCCAAATGTCAGGTCAAGAGACCCAGTACTTC	CASSQMSGQETQYF
TRBV6-5	NA	TRBJ2-7	NA	TGTGCCAGCAGTTACTCGATAGGCGAGCAGTACTTC	CASSYSIGEQYF
TRBV12-3/TRBV12-4	NA	TRBJ1-1	NA	TGTGCCAGCAGTCCTTCCCGATTTGAGAGGGCTTTCTTT	CASSPSRFERAFF
TRBV27	once	TRBJ2-1	TRBD2	TGTGCCAGCAGTGCAACGGGGACTAGGAATGAGCAGTTCTTC	CASSATGTRNEQFF
TRBV6-5	NA	TRBJ2-1	NA	TGTGCCAGCAGTTATCTTGCTTCAAGCTCCTACAATGAGCAGTTCTTC	CASSYLASSSYNEQFF
TRBV19	NA	TRBJ2-4	TRBD2	TGTGCCAGTAGTCTCCTCACGGGAGGGCCCGGGGAAAACATTCAGTACTTC	CASSLLTGGPGENIQYF
TRBV27	once	TRBJ1-3	NA	TGTGCCAGCAGTCCAGGGAACTCTGGAAACACCATATATTTT	CASSPGNSGNTIYF
TRBV5-4	NA	TRBJ1-4	NA	TGTGCCAGCAGGAAAGACATAAGCAATGAAAAACTGTTTTTT	CASRKDISNEKLFF
TRBV11-2	NA	TRBJ1-1	TRBD1	TGTGCCAGCAGCCTCGGACAGGGGGGCAGACTTAATGCTTTCTTT	CASSLGQGGRLNAFF
TRBV5-6	few	TRBJ1-6	NA	TGTGCCAGCAGCGCAAAACAGGGATATAATTCACCCCTCCACTTT	CASSAKQGYNSPLHF